This paragraph covers one T cell receptor beta chain sequence. The clone's antigen remains unknown. No much larger clonotype is one base removed from it; base qualities were not supplied. The sample originates from a study of blood T cells in healthy people across ages (dated by TCRdb to 2014 to 2015). Background on the whole study: In model experiments, template switching captured roughly one uniquely barcoded TCR beta cDNA molecule for every two T cells. Donors of different ages were randomly distributed across sequencing lanes to avoid experimental bias. Two additional independent replicas of 1 million unique cDNA reads from the same blood draw were analyzed for two donors (one aged 18 to 30 and one aged 80 or older). Donors were grouped into four age groups: young (average roughly 15 years), middle-aged (over 35), aged (around 66) and long-lived (about 90). Age-related changes in TCR beta repertoire diversity were measured in the study by deep sequencing normalized with unique cDNA molecular identifiers.

What the work shows at the level of the full study, not this receptor alone: A strong correlation was found between observed TCR beta diversity and the percentage of naive T cells measured by flow cytometry. Observed TCR beta diversity per million T cells fell roughly linearly with age, and a significant reduction was already apparent by age roughly 40. Estimates of total diversity from one million sequenced T cells were regarded as lower bounds and underestimates. Because donor CMV infection status was unknown, age-related changes in expanded clonotypes were potentially confounded. Because profiling used bulk unsorted PBMCs, naive and antigen-experienced compartments could not be compared conclusively. Compared with the aged group, the long-lived group had more naive CD4+ T cells, fewer expanded clones and increased TCR diversity, a pattern suggesting age selection.

The receptor library was made with 5' RACE. TCRdb shows the sequencer as Illumina HiSeq 2500. A second PCR of 7 to 11 cycles was performed with a sample-barcoded 5' primer and a J-beta primer mix. Each TCR beta cDNA molecule received a unique molecular identifier from a template-switch 5' adaptor carrying 12 random nucleotides. Each sample yielded at least 3 million CDR3-containing paired-end reads. All of the RNA was converted into first-strand cDNA using the Mint cDNA synthesis kit, with a TRBC-specific oligonucleotide serving as the primer. Following uracil-DNA glycosylase treatment, a first 18-cycle PCR with universal primers M1SS and BC2_uni_R was performed on all cDNA. From the authors' description of their analysis: For normalization, 1 million high-quality reads were randomly selected from each sample, with every read carrying a distinct molecular identifier. Instead of being binned into consensus sequences, reads that shared molecular identifiers were thrown out. MiTCR, set to a Q25 quality threshold and the strictest error-elimination algorithm, was used for CDR3 identification, clonotype clustering and error correction. A nonparametric unseen species model with Euler transformation was used to estimate a lower bound on total TCR beta diversity. Starting from the raw public reads, TCRdb applied fastp trimming at Q25, assembled clones with MiXCR and retained in-frame beta chains. Each entry merges the rows of one CDR3 protein and shows their most common DNA and genes. TCRdb's processing, not the authors' own work, is the source of the V and J calls. The sample yields over 1,500,000 distinct CDR3 sequences; 49% were counted once. Around 2.1% of the sample comes from the top ten.

Systemically healthy Caucasian individuals from Russia, 35 to 40 in total and aged roughly 6 to 100 years, were included as donors. Each donor gave 9 to 10 milliliters of peripheral blood, collected into EDTA-treated Vacutainer tubes. Ficoll-Paque density-gradient centrifugation was used to isolate PBMCs, with at least 6 million obtained per sample. Total RNA was extracted from PBMCs with Trizol reagent, with at least 5 micrograms obtained per sample. Naive CD45RAhigh/CD27high T cell percentages were measured by flow cytometry on a PBMC aliquot from every donor. Material for sequencing was blood. This clonotype originated in a woman in her thirties or forties in good health.

The bases read TGCAGCGCCGAAGGGACAGGGGGCTTCTACGAGCAGTACTTC. The translation is CSAEGTGGFYEQYF. Recombination joined TRBV29-1 with TRBJ2-7, with TRBD1 identical over 12 junction bases. Compared with germline, V lacks 7 bases and J lacks 3 bases; bases without a gene match: 7. From a lookup of the germline V gene, CDR1 and CDR2 are SQVTM and ANQGSEA. There are 14 amino acids in the CDR3, from cysteine to phenylalanine inclusive. Of all the DNA, just the CDR3 is kept, 42 bases in frame from base 1.